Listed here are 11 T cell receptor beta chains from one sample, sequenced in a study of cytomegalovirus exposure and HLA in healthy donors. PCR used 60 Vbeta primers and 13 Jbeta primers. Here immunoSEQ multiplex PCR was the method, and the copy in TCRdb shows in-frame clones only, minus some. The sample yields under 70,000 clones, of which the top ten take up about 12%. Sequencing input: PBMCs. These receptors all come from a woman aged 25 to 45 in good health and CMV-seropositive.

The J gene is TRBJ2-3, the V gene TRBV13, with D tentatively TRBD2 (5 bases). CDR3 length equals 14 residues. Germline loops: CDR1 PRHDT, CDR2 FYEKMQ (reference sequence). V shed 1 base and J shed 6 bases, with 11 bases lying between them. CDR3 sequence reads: CASSLERAGDTQYF. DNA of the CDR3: TGTGCCAGCAGCTTAGAGAGGGCTGGGGATACGCAGTATTTT.

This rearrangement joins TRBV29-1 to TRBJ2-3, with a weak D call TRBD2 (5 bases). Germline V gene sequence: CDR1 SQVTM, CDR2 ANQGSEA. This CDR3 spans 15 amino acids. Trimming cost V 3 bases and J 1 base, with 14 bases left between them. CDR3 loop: CSVDSSGDRTDTQYF. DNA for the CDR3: TGCAGCGTTGATTCCAGCGGAGACCGCACAGATACGCAGTATTTT.

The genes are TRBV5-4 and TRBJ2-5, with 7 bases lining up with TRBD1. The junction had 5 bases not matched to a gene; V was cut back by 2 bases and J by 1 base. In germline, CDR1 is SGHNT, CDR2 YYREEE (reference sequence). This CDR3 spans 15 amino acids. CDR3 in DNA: TGTGCCAGCAGCTTAACGGCAGGGGGCCAAGAGACCCAGTACTTC. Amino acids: CASSLTAGGQETQYF. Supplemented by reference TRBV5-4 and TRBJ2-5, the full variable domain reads ETGVTQSPTHLIKTRGQQVTLRCSSQSGHNTVSWYQQALGQGPQFIFQYYREEENGRGNFPPRFSGLQFPNYSSELNVNALELDDSALYLCASSLTAGGQETQYFGPGTRLLVL.

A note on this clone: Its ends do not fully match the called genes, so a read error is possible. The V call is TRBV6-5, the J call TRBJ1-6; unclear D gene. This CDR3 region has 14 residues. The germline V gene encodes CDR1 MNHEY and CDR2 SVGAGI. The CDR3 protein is CASSYGRYNSPLHF. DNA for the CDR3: TGTGCCAGCAGTTATGGCAGGTATAATTCACCCCTACACTTT.

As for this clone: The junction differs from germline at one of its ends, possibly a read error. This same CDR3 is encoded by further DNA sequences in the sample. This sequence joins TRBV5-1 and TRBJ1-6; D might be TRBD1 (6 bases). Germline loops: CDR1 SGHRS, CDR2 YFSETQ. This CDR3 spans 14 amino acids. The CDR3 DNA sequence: TGCGCCAGCAGCCTACGGACAGCAGGATCACCCCTACACTTT. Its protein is CASSLRTAGSPLHF.

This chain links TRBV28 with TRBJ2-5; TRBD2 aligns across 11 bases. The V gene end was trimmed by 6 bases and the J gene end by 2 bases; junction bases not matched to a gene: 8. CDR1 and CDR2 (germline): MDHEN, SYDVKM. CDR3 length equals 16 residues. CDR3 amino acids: CASSAAGLADQETQYF. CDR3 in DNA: TGTGCCAGCAGCGCCGCGGGACTAGCGGATCAAGAGACCCAGTACTTC.

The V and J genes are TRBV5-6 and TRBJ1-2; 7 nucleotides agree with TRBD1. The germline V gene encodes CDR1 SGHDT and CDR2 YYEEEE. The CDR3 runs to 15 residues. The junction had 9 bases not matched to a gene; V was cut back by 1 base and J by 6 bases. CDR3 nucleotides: TGTGCCAGCAGCTTGAAGGGGACAGCCCATCATGGCTACACCTTC. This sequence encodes CASSLKGTAHHGYTF.

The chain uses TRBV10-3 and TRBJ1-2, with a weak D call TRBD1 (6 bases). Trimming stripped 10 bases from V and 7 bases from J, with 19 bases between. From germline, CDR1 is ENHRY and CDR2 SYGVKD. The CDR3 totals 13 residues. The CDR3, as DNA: TGTGCCACCGCCATTCACAGGGCCGGTGGCTACACCTTC. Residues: CATAIHRAGGYTF.

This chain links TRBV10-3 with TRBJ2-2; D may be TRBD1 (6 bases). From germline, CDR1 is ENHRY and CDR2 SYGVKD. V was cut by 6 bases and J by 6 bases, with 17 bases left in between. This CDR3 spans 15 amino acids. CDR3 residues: CAIRGAAESAGELFF. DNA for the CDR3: TGTGCCATCAGGGGGGCAGCGGAAAGCGCCGGGGAGCTGTTTTTT.

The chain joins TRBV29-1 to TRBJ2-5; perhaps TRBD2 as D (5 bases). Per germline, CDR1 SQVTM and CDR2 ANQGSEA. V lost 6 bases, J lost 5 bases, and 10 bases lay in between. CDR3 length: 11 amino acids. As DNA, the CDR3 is TGCAGCGTAGAATCGGGGGAGACCCAGTACTTC. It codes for CSVESGETQYF.

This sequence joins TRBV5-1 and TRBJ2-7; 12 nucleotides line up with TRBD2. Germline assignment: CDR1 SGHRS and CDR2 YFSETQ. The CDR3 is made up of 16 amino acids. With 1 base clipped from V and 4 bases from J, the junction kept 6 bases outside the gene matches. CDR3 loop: CASSLNLAGGEYEQYF. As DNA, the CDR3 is TGCGCCAGCAGCTTGAATCTAGCGGGAGGGGAGTACGAGCAGTACTTC.